This T cell receptor beta chain comes out of a study of control samples from healthy donors and cancer patients. In germline, CDR1 is LGHNA, CDR2 YSLEER. The V and J ends lost 0 bases and 4 bases respectively, with 11 bases between them. The CDR3 sequence is 15 residues long. The protocol was immunoSEQ multiplex PCR, while the TCRdb copy is restricted to in-frame clones and leaves out a portion. Of some 120,000 clones listed, 80% to 95% are singletons. This clonotype was obtained from a man between 18 and 35 years old in good health. Sequenced sample: blood. The chain joins TRBV4-3 to TRBJ2-3; D might be TRBD1 or TRBD2, each matching 6 bases. The CDR3 coding sequence is TGCGCCAGCAGCCAAGACAGGGGAGGCGCAGATACGCAGTATTTT. Protein product: CASSQDRGGADTQYF.